This T cell receptor beta chain was obtained from a study of blood T cell repertoires in COVID-19. Study-level information: Specimens from acute and convalescent COVID-19 originated in the United States, Italy and Spain.

Original handling: Estimation of nucleated cell counts relied on the amplification of reference gene primers. Assay used: immunoSEQ multiplex PCR; TCRdb lists only in-frame clones, some missing. Clonal size and the V and J genes are those of that table, whereas D and trimming came from the DNA. This sample has 300,000 to 350,000 clones; over 80% occur once, and the top ten carry over 4.5%. This CDR3 spans 16 amino acids. Per germline, CDR1 SGHRS and CDR2 YFSETQ. Between the trimmed V and J ends, which lost 0 bases and 9 bases, there was a span of 22 bases. The chain combines TRBV5-1 with TRBJ2-7; perhaps TRBD2 as D (6 bases). Sequenced: PBMCs or T cells enriched from blood (not recorded which). The receptor's source is a man younger than 40 who had recovered from COVID-19. As DNA, the CDR3 is TGCGCCAGCAGCTTGGAGTATAGCGGACCAACCGTAGGGCAGTACTTC. It encodes CASSLEYSGPTVGQYF.